This T cell receptor beta chain originates from a study of radiotherapy plus CTLA-4 blockade in lung cancer (dated by TCRdb to 2016 to 2019). For the wider study: Among enrolled patients, 15% to 20% had an objective response and roughly 30% reached disease control.

Details on this clone: The target of this receptor is not known. No much larger clone exists at a distance of one base, and base qualities are not known.

Focal radiation therapy combined with CTLA-4 blockade (ipilimumab) was tested in patients with chemo-refractory metastatic non-small-cell lung cancer. The protocol used for the library was the immunoSEQ multiplex PCR assay. The clones in this table, taken by TCRdb from immuneACCESS, are in-frame only. Not every clone is retained; where verified, under half of the shortfall comes from an unresolved V gene, and the cause of the rest is unknown. This sample is represented by over 100,000 clones; over 65% of them were singletons. Around 3.3% of the sample is taken by the ten largest. The research as a whole found: TCR clones derived from tumors expanded in peripheral blood after treatment with radiotherapy and ipilimumab. The strongest predictors of response were reported to be early dynamic shifts in blood T cell clones along with a rise in serum interferon-beta following radiation.

For CDR1 and CDR2, the germline V gene lists SGDLS and YYNGEE. Deletion took 0 bases off V and 4 bases off J, with a span of 7 bases between the germline ends. The CDR3 covers 13 residues, taking in both the cysteine and the phenylalanine. The entry retains the CDR3 DNA only, 39 bases that are in frame from base 1. Specimen: peripheral blood, collected from a patient treated with radiotherapy plus ipilimumab. The TCR was taken from a human donor with non-small cell lung cancer that progressed on radiotherapy plus ipilimumab. Some clones in this sample may be carry-over from other donors' samples. The chain is made from TRBV9 and TRBJ1-1; the D gene cannot be named for sure. The CDR3 has the sequence CASSVGSSTEAFF. In nucleotides, the sequence is TGTGCCAGCAGCGTAGGTTCAAGCACTGAAGCTTTCTTT.